The clone carrying this T cell receptor (beta chain) appeared a few times. No antigen is known for it. This specimen comes from a study of identical twins. Overall study results and limits: Memory repertoires showed no such pattern, whereas abundant cord blood beta clonotypes carried fewer insertions.

There are 12 residues in the CDR3. V lost 5 bases, J lost 6 bases, and 13 bases lay in between. Germline loops: CDR1 DFQATT, CDR2 SNEGSKA (reference sequence). TCRdb redid the calling of the 5' RACE reads with MiXCR, one entry per CDR3 protein. This sample has some 230,000 distinct CDR3 sequences, with 6.5% found just once. These data were also filed under a second study, of T cells expressing NK-cell markers. From that paper: With an anti-gamma-delta TCR antibody, sorting in several experiments was kept to alpha-beta TCR T cells. Dominance of the CD3+CD56-NKG2C+ fraction by these clonotypes also held in a few donors.

Material for sequencing was CD8+ T cells sorted from blood. The receptor's source is a woman younger than 35 in good health. This chain connects TRBV20-1 to TRBJ1-1; tentatively, D is TRBD1 (6 bases). DNA for the CDR3: TGCAGTGCTTCTCGGGAGGGGGCTGAAGCTTTCTTT. It codes for CSASREGAEAFF.